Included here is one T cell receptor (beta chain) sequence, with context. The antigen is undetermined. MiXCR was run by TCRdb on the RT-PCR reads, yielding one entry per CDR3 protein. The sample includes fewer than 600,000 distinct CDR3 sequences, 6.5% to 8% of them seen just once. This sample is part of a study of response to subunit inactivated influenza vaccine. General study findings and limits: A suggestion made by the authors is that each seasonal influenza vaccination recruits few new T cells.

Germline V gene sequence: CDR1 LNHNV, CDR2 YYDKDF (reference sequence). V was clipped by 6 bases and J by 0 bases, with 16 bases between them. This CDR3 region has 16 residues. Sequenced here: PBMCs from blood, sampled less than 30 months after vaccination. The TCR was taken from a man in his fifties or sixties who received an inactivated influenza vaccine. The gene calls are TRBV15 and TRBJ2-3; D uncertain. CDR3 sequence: CATRAALGSSTDTQYF. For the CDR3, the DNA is TGTGCCACCAGAGCCGCCTTAGGCTCTAGCACAGATACGCAGTATTTT.